The 21 T cell receptor beta chains in this list originate from one sample, sequenced in a study of T cell clones after liver transplantation. Produced via immunoSEQ multiplex PCR; TCRdb's table is partial and in-frame only. The data show about 75,000 clones, about 85% seen once. Sequenced material: CD4+ T cells from blood, taken around 50 months after liver transplant. The receptor set was obtained from a human patient who received a liver transplant. The graft donor may have contributed some T cells.

This rearrangement joins TRBV10-3 to TRBJ2-1; 9 bases line up with TRBD1. The CDR3 covers 15 residues. With 0 bases clipped from V and 5 bases from J, the junction kept 2 bases outside the gene matches. Germline CDR1 ENHRY, CDR2 SYGVKD. The CDR3 loop is CAISESGTGNNEQFF. The CDR3 nucleotides are TGTGCCATCAGTGAGTCAGGGACAGGGAACAATGAGCAGTTCTTC.

The CDR3 spells CASSQGQGGSYEQYF. The DNA of the CDR3 is TGTGCCAGCAGCCAAGGGCAGGGGGGTTCCTACGAGCAGTACTTC. The chain uses TRBV4-2 and TRBJ2-7, with TRBD1 as a possible D gene (7 bases). CDR3 length: 15 residues. The ends were cut back, 1 base at V and 1 base at J, with 11 bases in the middle. Germline loops: CDR1 LGHNA, CDR2 YNFKEQ.

This clone was seen once. J is TRBJ2-7 and V is TRBV11-2, with D perhaps TRBD2 (7 bases). The CDR3 is made up of 15 amino acids. The germline gives CDR1 SGHAT, CDR2 FQNNGV. V was trimmed by 7 bases and J by 6 bases, leaving 22 bases between them. The CDR3 is CASTKAGGGRVEQYF. In DNA, the CDR3 is TGTGCCAGCACAAAGGCGGGCGGGGGCCGGGTCGAGCAGTACTTC.

This chain joins TRBV7-9 and TRBJ2-3; D perhaps matches TRBD2 (5 bases). V was cut by 3 bases and J by 8 bases, with 9 bases left in between. This CDR3 comprises 12 residues. Looked up from germline, CDR1 is SEHNR and CDR2 is FQNEAQ (reference sequence). The chain's CDR3 is CASSFEGGTQYF. The DNA of the CDR3 is TGTGCCAGCAGCTTCGAGGGTGGTACGCAGTATTTT. Combining the CDR3 with reference TRBV7-9 and TRBJ2-3 gives the whole variable domain DTGVSQNPRHKITKRGQNVTFRCDPISEHNRLYWYRQTLGQGPEFLTYFQNEAQLEKSRLLSDRFSAERPKGSFSTLEIQRTEQGDSAMYLCASSFEGGTQYFGPGTRLTVL.

The chain carries TRBV2 and TRBJ2-5, with TRBD2 matching 7 bases. CDR1 is SNHLY, CDR2 FYNNEI, per germline. CDR3 length: 14 residues. The V segment lost 6 bases and the J segment 4 bases; nucleotides outside the gene matches: 8. Here the CDR3 DNA reads TGTGCCAGCAGCGATACTAGCGCTAGAGAGACCCAGTACTTC. As protein: CASSDTSARETQYF. The variable domain in full, completed from reference TRBV2 and TRBJ2-5, reads EPEVTQTPSHQVTQMGQEVILRCVPISNHLYFYWYRQILGQKVEFLVSFYNNEISEKSEIFDDQFSVERPDGSNFTLKIRSTKLEDSAMYFCASSDTSARETQYFGPGTRLLVL.

This chain joins TRBV4-1 and TRBJ2-2, with D perhaps TRBD2 (5 bases). The CDR3 extends over 17 amino acids. Between the trimmed V and J ends, which lost 2 bases and 4 bases, there was a span of 17 bases. Germline CDR1 is MGHRA and CDR2 is YSYEKL. CDR3 residues: CASSQSGFSSFTGELFF. DNA for the CDR3: TGCGCCAGCAGCCAATCGGGATTCTCCTCCTTCACCGGGGAGCTGTTTTTT.

The V gene is TRBV7-9, the J gene TRBJ1-4, with D unclear. V was pared by 1 base and J by 10 bases, with 10 bases between. The CDR3 has 13 residues. In germline, CDR1 is SEHNR, CDR2 FQNEAQ (reference sequence). CDR3 DNA: TGTGCCAGCAGCTTAGATCGTGGGGTAAAACTGTTTTTT. As protein: CASSLDRGVKLFF. The variable domain in full, with the rest retrieved from reference TRBV7-9 and TRBJ1-4, is DTGVSQNPRHKITKRGQNVTFRCDPISEHNRLYWYRQTLGQGPEFLTYFQNEAQLEKSRLLSDRFSAERPKGSFSTLEIQRTEQGDSAMYLCASSLDRGVKLFFGSGTQLSVL.

The chain has TRBV28 and TRBJ2-2; 9 nucleotides match TRBD2. V dropped 8 bases and J dropped 5; count of bases not matched to a gene: 6. CDR1 is MDHEN, CDR2 SYDVKM, per germline. This CDR3 spans 14 amino acids. The CDR3 nucleotides are TGTGCCAGCGGGCGCGGGGGGGGGACCGGGGAGCTGTTTTTT. Translated: CASGRGGGTGELFF.

The V call is TRBV29-1, the J call TRBJ2-5; possibly TRBD2 for D (6 bases). The CDR3 consists of 15 residues. Trimming shortened V by 6 bases and J by 3 bases, and 20 bases separated the two germline ends. The germline V gene has CDR1 SQVTM and CDR2 ANQGSEA. The CDR3 is CSVEMNWDFEETQYF. In DNA, the CDR3 is TGCAGCGTCGAGATGAACTGGGACTTCGAAGAGACCCAGTACTTC.

The V call is TRBV11-2, the J call TRBJ2-1, with TRBD2 matching over 8 bases. Germline V gives CDR1 SGHAT, CDR2 FQNNGV. Losses at the gene ends were 2 bases for V and 8 bases for J; bases not matched to a gene: 17. The CDR3 runs to 18 residues. The DNA of the CDR3 is TGTGCCAGCAGCTTAAGAGTCGGCGGGACTAGGGGGAGGGATGAGCAGTTCTTC. The encoded protein is CASSLRVGGTRGRDEQFF. The complete variable domain, with remaining parts taken from reference TRBV11-2 and TRBJ2-1, reads EAGVAQSPRYKIIEKRQSVAFWCNPISGHATLYWYQQILGQGPKLLIQFQNNGVVDDSQLPKDRFSAERLKGVDSTLKIQPAKLEDSAVYLCASSLRVGGTRGRDEQFFGPGTRLTVL.

The chain combines TRBV6-6 with TRBJ2-5, with TRBD2 matching over 7 bases. Germline CDR1 MNHNY, CDR2 SVGAGI (reference sequence). With 2 bases clipped from V and 5 bases from J, the junction kept 5 bases outside the gene matches. There are 14 residues in the CDR3. The CDR3 protein is CASSYTTSSETQYF. In nucleotides, the CDR3 is TGTGCCAGCAGTTACACGACTAGCTCTGAGACCCAGTACTTC.

The chain couples TRBV18 to TRBJ2-7; D is ambiguous. CDR3 length: 13 residues. Germline V CDR1 and CDR2: KGHSH, LQKENI. Trimming took 6 bases from V and 3 from J, leaving 12 bases between them. The DNA of the CDR3 is TGTGCCAGCTCCGGGCAGAAGGGCTACGAGCAGTACTTC. Its protein product is CASSGQKGYEQYF.

The chain recombines TRBV5-1 with TRBJ1-4; a possible D gene is TRBD1 (6 bases). Looked up from germline, CDR1 is SGHRS and CDR2 is YFSETQ. This CDR3 has 17 amino acids. V lost 1 base to trimming and J lost 6 bases, with 19 bases between them. The chain's CDR3 is CASSLRGRDTRYEKLFF. CDR3 nucleotide sequence: TGCGCCAGCAGCTTGCGGGGCCGGGACACTCGGTATGAAAAACTGTTTTTT.

The rearrangement uses TRBV2 and TRBJ2-1; a possible D gene is TRBD2 (5 bases). The germline V and J ends were trimmed by 8 bases and 1 base, with 15 bases remaining between them. The germline gives CDR1 SNHLY, CDR2 FYNNEI. The CDR3 contains 15 residues. CDR3 nucleotides: TGTGCCAGCTCCCGCGCGGGTAGGTCCTACAATGAGCAGTTCTTC. This encodes CASSRAGRSYNEQFF.

The V and J genes are TRBV6-5 and TRBJ2-5; D remains ambiguous. With 6 bases removed from V and 4 bases from J, the gap between germline ends came to 18 bases. The CDR3 covers 15 residues. Germline lookup yields CDR1 MNHEY and CDR2 SVGAGI. This CDR3 is CASRSLWGRVETQYF. The CDR3 nucleotides read TGTGCCAGCAGATCCCTTTGGGGTCGGGTAGAGACCCAGTACTTC.

This chain connects TRBV19 to TRBJ1-1, with unresolved D. Looked up from germline, CDR1 is LNHDA and CDR2 is SQIVND (reference sequence). This CDR3 comprises 14 residues. The V and J ends lost 2 bases and 1 base respectively, with 8 bases between them. Here the CDR3 DNA reads TGTGCCAGTAGTATACCAGTCGGGAACACTGAAGCTTTCTTT. This sequence encodes CASSIPVGNTEAFF.

This sequence joins TRBV11-2 and TRBJ1-2; D is unclear. Germline V gives CDR1 SGHAT, CDR2 FQNNGV. V lost 5 bases to trimming and J lost 8 bases, with 18 bases between them. The CDR3 is 14 amino acids. The CDR3 bases are TGTGCCAGCAGCCTCAGCGGGGTGTCAGGAGGCTACACCTTC. Amino acids: CASSLSGVSGGYTF.

The chain carries TRBV7-2 and TRBJ2-7, with 10 nucleotides matching TRBD2. CDR1 SGHTA and CDR2 FQGNSA come from the germline V gene. J gave up 5 bases and V 2 bases, and 12 bases lay outside the gene matches. CDR3 size: 17 residues. In DNA form, the CDR3 reads TGTGCCAGCAGCTTAACTAGCGGGGCAACATCTCCTGACGAGCAGTACTTC. Translation gives CASSLTSGATSPDEQYF. The complete variable domain, with remaining parts taken from reference TRBV7-2 and TRBJ2-7, reads GAGVSQSPSNKVTEKGKDVELRCDPISGHTALYWYRQSLGQGLEFLIYFQGNSAPDKSGLPSDRFSAERTGGSVSTLTIQRTQQEDSAVYLCASSLTSGATSPDEQYFGPGTRLTVT.

This rearrangement joins TRBV5-4 to TRBJ2-7; no reliable D call. Trimming left V 0 bases short and J 5 bases short, with 6 bases between. Germline loops: CDR1 SGHNT, CDR2 YYREEE (reference sequence). The CDR3 loop spans 12 amino acids. In DNA form, the CDR3 reads TGTGCCAGCAGCTTGGTCCGCGACGAGCAGTACTTC. Translated: CASSLVRDEQYF.

The rearrangement links TRBV4-3 to TRBJ1-3; D not resolved. CDR1 and CDR2 (germline): LGHNA, YSLEER. The CDR3 spans 13 residues. V lost 3 bases and J 6 bases, leaving 9 bases between the germline ends. CDR3 residues: CASSQSMQNTIYF. CDR3 bases: TGCGCCAGCAGCCAGTCGATGCAAAACACCATATATTTT.

V is TRBV18 and J is TRBJ1-2; D remains unclear. V dropped 0 bases and J dropped 3 bases, with 8 bases sitting between them. Germline lookup yields CDR1 KGHSH and CDR2 LQKENI. The CDR3 has 14 amino acids. The CDR3 loop is CASSPPPGDYGYTF. The DNA for the CDR3 is TGTGCCAGCTCACCACCTCCAGGAGACTATGGCTACACCTTC.